Described below is a single T cell receptor (beta chain) sequence and its context. The sample is drawn from a study of T cell changes during pregnancy in multiple sclerosis. This CDR3 comprises 16 residues. V dropped 4 bases and J dropped 1; count of bases not matched to a gene: 9. CDR1 is KGHSH, CDR2 LQKENI, per germline. Here immunoSEQ multiplex PCR was the method, and the copy in TCRdb shows in-frame clones only, minus some. Counted here are 45,000 or so clones, 70% to 90% occurring once; the ten biggest clones make up 1.9%. This rearrangement joins TRBV18 to TRBJ2-5, with 7 bases matching TRBD2. Here the sequenced sample was peripheral blood, taken in the first trimester of pregnancy. The origin of this receptor is a female donor with multiple sclerosis, enrolled in a pregnancy study. The CDR3 DNA sequence: TGTGCCAGCTCACTCAACCCCGGGACTACCCAAGAGACCCAGTACTTC. Translation gives CASSLNPGTTQETQYF.